The source of this T cell receptor (beta chain) is a study of T cells after yellow fever vaccination. J lost 6 bases, V lost 6 bases, and 23 bases had no gene match. The CDR3 sequence is 18 residues long. Per the germline V gene, CDR1 is LGHDT and CDR2 is YNNKEL (reference sequence). The 5'RACE template-switching step produced TCR cDNA and added a universal primer site and UMIs. MiXCR, run by TCRdb on the 5' RACE reads, gives a single entry per CDR3 protein. This table has over 110,000 distinct CDR3 sequences, 6.5% to 8.5% appearing once. Comment on this clonotype: This clone may be a read error of a much larger clone one base away.

This clonotype was sampled from a young man who received the YFV17D yellow fever vaccine. The sequenced sample was CD4+ T cells sorted from PBMCs, obtained 5 days after the yellow fever booster vaccination. The chain links TRBV3-1 to TRBJ2-7; 7 nucleotides match TRBD2. For the CDR3, the DNA is TGTGCCAGCAGTCGAAGGGGACTAACGGGAGTAAGGGAACCCGAGCAGTACTTC. This codes for CASSRRGLTGVREPEQYF.